The 23 T cell receptor beta chains reported below all come from one sample, sequenced in a study of blood T cell repertoires in COVID-19 (dated by TCRdb to 2020 to 2022). Library prep was done by the immunoSEQ multiplex PCR assay. TCRdb provides this immuneACCESS table in a form limited to in-frame rearrangements. Some clones are lacking; in checked studies, under half of them reflect an unresolved V gene, and why the rest are absent is not known. This sample gives about 220,000 clones in total; around four fifths of them show up just once. The ten most abundant clones make up approximately 20% of the sample. The sample consisted of peripheral blood. The receptors were sampled from a man aged 25-45 years with active or convalescent COVID-19.

The chain is built from TRBV7-9 and TRBJ2-3, with a tentative D call TRBD2 (6 bases). CDR3 length equals 14 residues. The germline V and J ends were trimmed by 5 bases and 0 bases, with 9 bases remaining between them. Germline V gives CDR1 SEHNR, CDR2 FQNEAQ (reference sequence). CDR3 DNA: TGTGCCAGCAGCCTAAGCGGGAGCACAGATACGCAGTATTTT. It codes for CASSLSGSTDTQYF.

The V and J genes are TRBV6-5 and TRBJ1-5; 7 nucleotides match TRBD1. This CDR3 has 14 amino acids. Germline V lookup: CDR1 MNHEY, CDR2 SVGAGI. V gave up 6 bases and J gave up 2 bases; unmatched junction bases: 4. The CDR3, as DNA: TGTGCCAGCAGCCGCGGGACAGGCAATCAGCCCCAGCATTTT. Amino acids: CASSRGTGNQPQHF.

The V and J genes are TRBV20-1 and TRBJ2-5; no firm D call. Trimming removed 3 bases at V and 10 bases at J, with 12 bases between. The CDR3 is 11 amino acids. Germline values: CDR1 DFQATT, CDR2 SNEGSKA (reference sequence). The CDR3 reads CSARASFGQYF. CDR3 nucleotides: TGCAGTGCTAGGGCCTCCTTTGGCCAGTACTTC.

Details on this clone: The same CDR3 arises from other DNA sequences in this sample as well. CDR3 region: CASRTGGTEAFF. The DNA for the CDR3 is TGTGCCAGTAGGACCGGGGGAACTGAAGCTTTCTTT. J is TRBJ1-1 and V is TRBV19; tentatively, D is TRBD1 (5 bases). Germline V lookup: CDR1 LNHDA, CDR2 SQIVND (reference sequence). The V and J ends lost 6 bases and 5 bases respectively, with 10 bases between them. This CDR3 contains 12 residues.

For this clone: A junction boundary mismatches the germline segment, possibly from a read error. The genes are TRBV7-2 and TRBJ2-4; maybe TRBD1 (7 bases). Germline lookup yields CDR1 SGHTA and CDR2 FQGNSA. CDR3 length: 15 amino acids. CDR3 residues: CASSLAEGARNIQYF. The CDR3 region has the DNA TGTGCCAGCAGCTTAGCGGAGGGGGCCAGAAACATTCAGTACTTC.

The genes are TRBV7-7 and TRBJ2-7, with D unresolved. Germline CDR1 reads SSHAT; CDR2 reads FNYEAQ (reference sequence). Trimming left V 1 base short and J 4 bases short, with 8 bases between. CDR3 length: 13 amino acids. CDR3 protein: CASSLELGYEQYF. The CDR3 coding sequence is TGTGCCAGCAGCTTAGAGCTTGGTTACGAGCAGTACTTC.

The chain combines TRBV3-1 (or the pseudogene TRBV3-2) with TRBJ1-2; 9 bases are shared with TRBD1. Germline values: CDR1 LGHDT, CDR2 YNNKEL (reference sequence). Unmatched junction bases numbered 7, after V lost 3 bases and J lost 8 bases. The length of the CDR3 is 14 residues. The CDR3 sequence is CASSHKQGAQGYTF. The CDR3 DNA reads as TGTGCCAGCAGCCACAAACAGGGGGCACAAGGCTACACCTTC.

The chain joins TRBV2 to TRBJ2-7, with D possibly matching TRBD2 (6 bases). V shed 6 bases and J shed 2 bases, with 11 bases lying between them. The CDR3 runs to 13 residues. Germline V lookup: CDR1 SNHLY, CDR2 FYNNEI. In nucleotides, the CDR3 is TGTGCCAGCAGGGGTAGCGGAACCTACGAGCAGTACTTC. Protein: CASRGSGTYEQYF.

The chain uses TRBV3-1 (or the pseudogene TRBV3-2) and TRBJ2-7; the D gene is possibly TRBD2 (6 bases). CDR3 size: 16 residues. V shed 1 base and J shed 5 bases, with 18 bases lying between them. Germline V gene data show CDR1 as LGHDT and CDR2 as YNNKEL (reference sequence). In DNA, the CDR3 is TGTGCCAGCAGCCAAGGGTCTGGGGACTTGTCGGACGAGCAGTACTTC. Translation gives CASSQGSGDLSDEQYF.

This clone was picked up one time. The chain joins TRBV18 to TRBJ1-6, with D uncertain. The CDR3 runs to 15 residues. CDR1 is KGHSH, CDR2 LQKENI, per germline. V gave up 3 bases and J gave up 6 bases, with 12 bases separating them. CDR3: CASSPLSGSNSPLHF. CDR3 nucleotide sequence: TGTGCCAGCTCACCCCTGAGCGGAAGTAATTCACCCCTCCACTTT.

V and J are TRBV29-1 and TRBJ2-7; 11 nucleotides agree with TRBD1. Germline CDR1 reads SQVTM; CDR2 reads ANQGSEA. CDR3 size: 13 residues. V gave up 7 bases and J gave up 2 bases; unmatched junction bases: 4. The CDR3 DNA reads as TGCAGCGCCGGGACAGGGGGAGCCTACGAGCAGTACTTC. Its protein is CSAGTGGAYEQYF.

This chain uses TRBV4-1 with TRBJ2-7, with 9 bases matching TRBD1. J gave up 1 base and V 4 bases, and 5 bases lay outside the gene matches. The CDR3 totals 15 residues. The germline V gene encodes CDR1 MGHRA and CDR2 YSYEKL. The CDR3, as DNA: TGCGCCAGCAGCCTGCGACAGGGGGGATCCTACGAGCAGTACTTC. Amino acids: CASSLRQGGSYEQYF.

This chain connects TRBV19 to TRBJ1-1; D perhaps matches TRBD1 (5 bases). CDR1 is LNHDA and CDR2 is SQIVND in the germline V gene (reference sequence). The CDR3 covers 14 residues. The V gene lost 3 bases and the J gene lost 1 base, with 9 bases spanning the gap. CDR3 region: CASSILQGNTEAFF. CDR3 sequence (DNA): TGTGCCAGTAGTATTCTTCAGGGGAACACTGAAGCTTTCTTT.

The V and J genes are TRBV5-1 and TRBJ2-1; possible D gene TRBD2, 7 bases. The V gene lost 4 bases and the J gene lost 9 bases, with 20 bases spanning the gap. CDR3 length: 15 residues. Looked up from germline, CDR1 is SGHRS and CDR2 is YFSETQ. In DNA form, the CDR3 reads TGCGCCAGCAGCCCTGGAGTAGGGGGGGCTAGTGAGCAGTTCTTC. Residues: CASSPGVGGASEQFF. The full variable domain, with the rest looked up from reference TRBV5-1 and TRBJ2-1, is KAGVTQTPRYLIKTRGQQVTLSCSPISGHRSVSWYQQTPGQGLQFLFEYFSETQRNKGNFPGRFSGRQFSNSRSEMNVSTLELGDSALYLCASSPGVGGASEQFFGPGTRLTVL.

V usage is TRBV11-2 and J usage is TRBJ1-6; D is ambiguous. Between the trimmed V and J ends, which lost 3 bases and 10 bases, there was a span of 10 bases. This CDR3 is built from 13 residues. Germline V gene sequence: CDR1 SGHAT, CDR2 FQNNGV. DNA of the CDR3: TGTGCCAGCAGCTTGCAGAACAGATCACCCCTCCACTTT. Protein: CASSLQNRSPLHF.

The chain combines TRBV10-2 with TRBJ2-7; D ambiguous. Trimming removed 5 bases from V and 2 bases from J, with 13 bases in between. Germline V CDR1 and CDR2: WSHSY, SAAADI. This CDR3 is built from 14 residues. DNA of the CDR3: TGCGCCAGCAGTTTCGCCACAGCAACCTACGAGCAGTACTTC. Amino acids: CASSFATATYEQYF.

This sequence joins TRBV7-9 and TRBJ1-2; possibly TRBD1 for D (6 bases). The germline CDR1 and CDR2 sequences are SEHNR and FQNEAQ (reference sequence). V lost 1 base to trimming and J lost 0 bases, with 12 bases between them. The CDR3 is 16 residues long. CDR3 sequence (DNA): TGTGCCAGCAGCTTAGGACAGGCCCTCACTAACTATGGCTACACCTTC. This sequence encodes CASSLGQALTNYGYTF.

This clone was detected a few times. V and J are TRBV4-2 and TRBJ2-7, with TRBD1 identical over 8 bases. CDR1 is LGHNA and CDR2 is YNFKEQ in the germline V gene. CDR3 length equals 16 residues. With V trimmed by 0 bases and J by 6 bases, 10 bases remained unmatched. The CDR3 region has the DNA TGTGCCAGCAGCCAAGATACAGGGGGAGGCCCTGGCGAGCAGTACTTC. It encodes CASSQDTGGGPGEQYF.

The V and J genes are TRBV2 and TRBJ2-5, with D possibly being TRBD1 (5 bases). The CDR3 loop spans 14 amino acids. Trimming took 8 bases from V and 3 from J, leaving 16 bases between them. Germline values: CDR1 SNHLY, CDR2 FYNNEI. The CDR3 reads CASHRSASKETQYF. The CDR3 nucleotides read TGTGCCAGCCACAGGTCCGCTTCCAAAGAGACCCAGTACTTC. Supplemented by reference TRBV2 and TRBJ2-5, the full variable domain reads EPEVTQTPSHQVTQMGQEVILRCVPISNHLYFYWYRQILGQKVEFLVSFYNNEISEKSEIFDDQFSVERPDGSNFTLKIRSTKLEDSAMYFCASHRSASKETQYFGPGTRLLVL.

The chain has TRBV11-3 and TRBJ2-1; the match to TRBD2 covers 15 bases. V lost 5 bases and J lost 7; bases outside the gene matches: 6. This CDR3 has 16 residues. The germline V gene encodes CDR1 SGHNT and CDR2 YENEEA. CDR3 residues: CASSPGGLAGGNEQFF. CDR3 bases: TGTGCCAGCAGCCCAGGGGGACTAGCGGGAGGTAATGAGCAGTTCTTC.

This sequence joins TRBV6-5 and TRBJ1-2; 7 nucleotides match TRBD1. CDR1 and CDR2 from the germline V gene are MNHEY and SVGAGI. CDR3 length: 13 amino acids. V lost 6 bases to trimming and J lost 8 bases; unmatched junction nucleotides: 9. The CDR3 loop reads CASRPTGNRGYTF. CDR3 bases: TGTGCCAGCAGACCGACAGGGAATAGGGGCTACACCTTC.

The chain combines TRBV29-1 with TRBJ2-7; D is perhaps TRBD1 (5 bases). Germline V gene sequence: CDR1 SQVTM, CDR2 ANQGSEA. V was shortened by 5 bases and J by 3 bases, with 11 bases between the two germline ends. The CDR3 spans 12 residues. The CDR3 region is CSVKTVGYEQYF. CDR3 bases: TGCAGCGTTAAGACAGTAGGCTACGAGCAGTACTTC.

This rearrangement joins TRBV6-1 to TRBJ1-4; 9 bases are a match to TRBD1. CDR1 and CDR2 (germline): MNHNS, SASEGT. The CDR3 has 15 residues. V gave up 2 bases and J gave up 10 bases; unmatched junction bases: 8. The DNA for the CDR3 is TGTGCCAGCAGTGAACGAGGACAGGGGACAACAAAACTGTTTTTT. Its translation is CASSERGQGTTKLFF.